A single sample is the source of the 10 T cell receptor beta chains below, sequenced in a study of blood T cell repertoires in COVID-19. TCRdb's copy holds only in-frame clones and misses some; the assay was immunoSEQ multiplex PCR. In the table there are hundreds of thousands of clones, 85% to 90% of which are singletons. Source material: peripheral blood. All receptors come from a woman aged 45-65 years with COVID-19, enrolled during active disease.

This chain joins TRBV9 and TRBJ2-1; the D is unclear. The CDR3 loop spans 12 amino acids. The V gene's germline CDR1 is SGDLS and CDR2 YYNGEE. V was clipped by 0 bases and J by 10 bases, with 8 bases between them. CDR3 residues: CASSVGGMEQFF. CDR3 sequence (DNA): TGTGCCAGCAGCGTAGGAGGCATGGAGCAGTTCTTC.

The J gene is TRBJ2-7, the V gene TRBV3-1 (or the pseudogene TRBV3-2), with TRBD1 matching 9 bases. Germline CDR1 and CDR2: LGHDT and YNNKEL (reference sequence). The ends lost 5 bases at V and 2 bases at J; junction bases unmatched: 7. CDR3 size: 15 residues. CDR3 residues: CASSAPGTGTYEQYF. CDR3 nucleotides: TGTGCCAGCAGCGCTCCCGGGACAGGGACCTACGAGCAGTACTTC.

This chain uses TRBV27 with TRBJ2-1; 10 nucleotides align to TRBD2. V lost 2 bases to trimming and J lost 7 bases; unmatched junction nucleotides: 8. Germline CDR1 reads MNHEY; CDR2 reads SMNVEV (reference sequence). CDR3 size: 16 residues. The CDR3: CASSLVGGLASNEQFF. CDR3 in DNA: TGTGCCAGCAGTTTAGTAGGGGGACTAGCGTCTAATGAGCAGTTCTTC.

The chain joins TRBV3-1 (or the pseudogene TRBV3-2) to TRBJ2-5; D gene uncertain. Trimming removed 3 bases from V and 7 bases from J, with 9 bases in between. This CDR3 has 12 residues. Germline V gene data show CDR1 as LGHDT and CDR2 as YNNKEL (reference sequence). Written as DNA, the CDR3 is TGTGCCAGCAGCCATGGCCCCGCGACCCAGTACTTC. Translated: CASSHGPATQYF.

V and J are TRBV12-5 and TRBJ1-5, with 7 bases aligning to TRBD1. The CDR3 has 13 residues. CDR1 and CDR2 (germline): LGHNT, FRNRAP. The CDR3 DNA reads TGTGGATATACAGGGGATCGGGTTCAGCCCCAGCATTTT. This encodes CGYTGDRVQPQHF.

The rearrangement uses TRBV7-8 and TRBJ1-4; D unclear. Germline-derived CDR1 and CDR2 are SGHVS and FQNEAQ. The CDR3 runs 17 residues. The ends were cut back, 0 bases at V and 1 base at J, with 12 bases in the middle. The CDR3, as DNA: TGTGCCAGCAGCTTAGCGGGGAGCAGAAGAACTAATGAAAAACTGTTTTTT. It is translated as CASSLAGSRRTNEKLFF.

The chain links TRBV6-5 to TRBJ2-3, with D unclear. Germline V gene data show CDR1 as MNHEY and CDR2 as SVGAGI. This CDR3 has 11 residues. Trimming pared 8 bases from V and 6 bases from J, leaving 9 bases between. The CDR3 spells CASGSGDTQYF. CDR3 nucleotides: TGTGCCAGCGGTTCCGGGGATACGCAGTATTTT.

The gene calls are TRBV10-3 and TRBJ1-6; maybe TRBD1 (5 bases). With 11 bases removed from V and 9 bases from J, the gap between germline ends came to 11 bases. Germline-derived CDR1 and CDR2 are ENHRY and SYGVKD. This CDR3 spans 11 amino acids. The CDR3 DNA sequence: TGTGCCCTATTTGACAGTTCACCCCTCCACTTT. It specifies CALFDSSPLHF.

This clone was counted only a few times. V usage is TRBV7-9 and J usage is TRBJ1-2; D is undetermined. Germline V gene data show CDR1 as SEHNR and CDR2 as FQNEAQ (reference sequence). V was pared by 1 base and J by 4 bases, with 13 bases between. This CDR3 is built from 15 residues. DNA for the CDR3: TGTGCCAGCAGCTTAGATCCGGTGCCCCCCTATGGCTACACCTTC. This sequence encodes CASSLDPVPPYGYTF.

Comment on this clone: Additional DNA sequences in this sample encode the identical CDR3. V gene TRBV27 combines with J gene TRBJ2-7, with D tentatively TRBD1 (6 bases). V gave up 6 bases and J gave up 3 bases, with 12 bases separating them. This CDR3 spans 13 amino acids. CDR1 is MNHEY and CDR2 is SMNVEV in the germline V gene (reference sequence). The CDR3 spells CASSPGGGYEQYF. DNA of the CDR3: TGTGCCAGCAGCCCTGGGGGCGGCTACGAGCAGTACTTC.